These T cell receptor beta chains were read from a single sample in a study of blood T cell repertoires in COVID-19. The assay was immunoSEQ multiplex PCR, and TCRdb's table has in-frame clones only and misses some. The sample includes about 64,000 clones, approximately 88% of them seen just once. Sample: peripheral blood. All receptors come from a woman aged 60-70 years with COVID-19, enrolled during active disease. The CDR3 runs from the conserved cysteine through the conserved F or W. The order of the fields is clone size, V gene, D gene, J gene, CDR3 protein, CDR3 DNA. The D gene is left open where the match is weak. Where a row states a size, it is once, few, many or the class of an expanded clone; other rows omit it.

-	TRBV5-1	TRBD2	TRBJ2-3	CASSPSGGLIQASTDTQYF	TGCGCCAGCAGCCCGAGCGGGGGGCTGATTCAAGCTAGCACAGATACGCAGTATTTT
-	TRBV19	-	TRBJ1-1	CASSSWAQGFNTEAFF	TGTGCCAGTAGTTCCTGGGCACAGGGCTTCAACACTGAAGCTTTCTTT
-	TRBV10-3	TRBD1	TRBJ2-7	CAISEETGLSEQYF	TGTGCCATCAGTGAGGAGACAGGGTTATCCGAGCAGTACTTC
-	TRBV6-6	-	TRBJ2-7	CASSYLAEGKDYEQYF	TGTGCCAGCAGTTACTTGGCGGAAGGAAAAGACTACGAGCAGTACTTC
-	TRBV5-1	-	TRBJ2-1	CASSLNLPGQGFYNEQFF	TGCGCCAGCAGCTTGAACCTTCCGGGACAAGGATTCTACAATGAGCAGTTCTTC
-	TRBV30	TRBD1	TRBJ2-7	CAWSLGQGAKYF	TGTGCCTGGAGTCTCGGACAGGGGGCTAAGTACTTC
-	TRBV5-1	TRBD2	TRBJ2-1	CASSLEAGGEQFF	TGCGCCAGCAGCTTGGAAGCGGGGGGTGAGCAGTTCTTC
-	TRBV4-3	-	TRBJ2-6	CASSPQISGANVLTF	TGCGCCAGCAGCCCCCAAATCTCTGGGGCCAACGTCCTGACTTTC
once	TRBV5-1	-	TRBJ1-2	CASSLGSQTNYGYTF	TGCGCCAGCAGCTTGGGGTCGCAGACTAACTATGGCTACACCTTC
-	TRBV14	TRBD1	TRBJ2-7	CASSWTGGLYEQYF	TGTGCCAGCAGCTGGACAGGGGGGTTATACGAGCAGTACTTC
-	TRBV11-3	-	TRBJ2-2	CASSRAGSDTGELFF	TGTGCCAGCTCCCGGGCAGGGTCGGACACCGGGGAGCTGTTTTTT
-	TRBV5-1	-	TRBJ1-1	CASSLADRSEAFF	TGCGCCAGCAGCTTGGCCGATAGATCTGAAGCTTTCTTT
-	TRBV4-1	TRBD1	TRBJ1-1	CATADRFEAFF	TGCGCCACCGCGGACAGGTTTGAAGCTTTCTTT
-	TRBV10-3	-	TRBJ1-5	CAITDSSNQPQHF	TGTGCCATAACCGACAGTAGCAATCAGCCCCAGCATTTT
-	TRBV24-1	-	TRBJ2-5	CATSDLPLQGMETQYF	TGTGCCACCAGTGATTTGCCCTTACAGGGTATGGAGACCCAGTACTTC
-	TRBV28	TRBD1	TRBJ1-6	CASSSGQIYNSPLHF	TGTGCCAGCAGCTCGGGACAGATCTATAATTCACCCCTCCACTTT
once	TRBV7-8	-	TRBJ1-4	CASSPTVWGDSTNEKLFF	TGTGCCAGCAGCCCTACGGTCTGGGGCGATTCAACTAATGAAAAACTGTTTTTT
-	TRBV6-5	-	TRBJ1-1	CASSQVAGNTEAFF	TGTGCCAGCAGTCAGGTGGCTGGGAACACTGAAGCTTTCTTT
-	TRBV27	TRBD1	TRBJ2-2	CASSLRGQGLVTGELFF	TGTGCCAGCAGTCTCCGAGGACAGGGCCTGGTCACCGGGGAGCTGTTTTTT